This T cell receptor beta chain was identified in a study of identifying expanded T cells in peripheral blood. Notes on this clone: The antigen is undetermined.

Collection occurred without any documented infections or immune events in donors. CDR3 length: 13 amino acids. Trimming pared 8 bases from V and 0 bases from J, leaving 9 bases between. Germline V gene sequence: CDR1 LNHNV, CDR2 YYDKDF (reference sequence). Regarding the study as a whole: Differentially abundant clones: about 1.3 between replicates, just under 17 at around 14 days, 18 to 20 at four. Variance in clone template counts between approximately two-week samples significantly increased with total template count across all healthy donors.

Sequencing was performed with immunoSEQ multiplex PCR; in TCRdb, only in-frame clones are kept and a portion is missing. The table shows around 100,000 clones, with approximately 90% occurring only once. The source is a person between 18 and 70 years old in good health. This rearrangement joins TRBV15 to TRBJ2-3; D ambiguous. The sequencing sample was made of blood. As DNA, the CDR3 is TGTGCCACCTCTGAGACTAGCACAGATACGCAGTATTTT. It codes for CATSETSTDTQYF.